This TCR beta chain stems from a study of blood T cell repertoires in COVID-19. TCRdb's copy holds only in-frame clones and misses some; the assay was immunoSEQ multiplex PCR. The table includes some 230,000 clones, 75% to 90% detected once. The source is a woman older than 75 with COVID-19, enrolled during active disease. The specimen was peripheral blood.

CDR3 in amino acids: CASSLSKAGEQFF. CDR3 DNA: TGTGCCAGCAGTTTAAGCAAAGCGGGTGAGCAGTTCTTC. This chain connects TRBV27 to TRBJ2-1; weak D call: TRBD2 (6 bases). Per the germline V gene, CDR1 is MNHEY and CDR2 is SMNVEV (reference sequence). Trimming removed 2 bases at V and 9 bases at J, with 11 bases between. The CDR3 consists of 13 residues.